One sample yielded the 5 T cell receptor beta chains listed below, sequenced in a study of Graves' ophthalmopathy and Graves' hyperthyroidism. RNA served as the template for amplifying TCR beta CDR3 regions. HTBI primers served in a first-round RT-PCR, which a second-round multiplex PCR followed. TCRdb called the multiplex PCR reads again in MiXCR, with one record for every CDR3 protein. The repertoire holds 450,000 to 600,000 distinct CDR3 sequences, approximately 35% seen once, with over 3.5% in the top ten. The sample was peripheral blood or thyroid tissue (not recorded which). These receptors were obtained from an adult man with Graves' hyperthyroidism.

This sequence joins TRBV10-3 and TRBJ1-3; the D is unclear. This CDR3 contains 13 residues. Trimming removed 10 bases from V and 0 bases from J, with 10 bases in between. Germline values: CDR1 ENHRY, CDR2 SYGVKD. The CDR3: CATSDASGNTIYF. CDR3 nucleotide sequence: TGTGCCACATCGGACGCCTCTGGAAACACCATATATTTT.

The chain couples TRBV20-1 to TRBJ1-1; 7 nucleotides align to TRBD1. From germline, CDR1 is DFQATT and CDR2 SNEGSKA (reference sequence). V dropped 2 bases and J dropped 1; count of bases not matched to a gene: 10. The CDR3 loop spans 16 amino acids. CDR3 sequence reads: CSARPARGNPNTEAFF. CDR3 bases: TGCAGTGCTAGACCCGCCAGGGGGAACCCGAACACTGAAGCTTTCTTT.

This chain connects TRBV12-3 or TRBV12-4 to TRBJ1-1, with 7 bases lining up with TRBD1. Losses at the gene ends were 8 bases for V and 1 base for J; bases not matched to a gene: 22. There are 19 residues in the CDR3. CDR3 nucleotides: TGTGCCAGCTCCCTATCCCTCCGCAGGGGGGTGAGGGAGAACACTGAAGCTTTCTTT. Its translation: CASSLSLRRGVRENTEAFF.

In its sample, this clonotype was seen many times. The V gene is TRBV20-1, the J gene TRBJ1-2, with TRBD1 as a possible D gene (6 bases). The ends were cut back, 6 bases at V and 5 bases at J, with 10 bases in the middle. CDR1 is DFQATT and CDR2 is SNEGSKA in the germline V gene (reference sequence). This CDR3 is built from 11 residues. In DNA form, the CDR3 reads TGCAGTGCAGGGGGAAGTTATGGCTACACCTTC. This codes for CSAGGSYGYTF.

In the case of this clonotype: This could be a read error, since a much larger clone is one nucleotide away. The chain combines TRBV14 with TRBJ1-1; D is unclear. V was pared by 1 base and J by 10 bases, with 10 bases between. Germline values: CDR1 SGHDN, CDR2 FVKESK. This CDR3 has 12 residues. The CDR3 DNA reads TGTGCCAGCAGCCAAGTATCCAAGGTAGCTTTCTTT. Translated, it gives CASSQVSKVAFF. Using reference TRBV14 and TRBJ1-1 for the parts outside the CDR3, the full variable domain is EAGVTQFPSHSVIEKGQTVTLRCDPISGHDNLYWYRRVMGKEIKFLLHFVKESKQDESGMPNNRFLAERTGGTYSTLKVQPAELEDSGVYFCASSQVSKVAFFGQGTRLTVV.